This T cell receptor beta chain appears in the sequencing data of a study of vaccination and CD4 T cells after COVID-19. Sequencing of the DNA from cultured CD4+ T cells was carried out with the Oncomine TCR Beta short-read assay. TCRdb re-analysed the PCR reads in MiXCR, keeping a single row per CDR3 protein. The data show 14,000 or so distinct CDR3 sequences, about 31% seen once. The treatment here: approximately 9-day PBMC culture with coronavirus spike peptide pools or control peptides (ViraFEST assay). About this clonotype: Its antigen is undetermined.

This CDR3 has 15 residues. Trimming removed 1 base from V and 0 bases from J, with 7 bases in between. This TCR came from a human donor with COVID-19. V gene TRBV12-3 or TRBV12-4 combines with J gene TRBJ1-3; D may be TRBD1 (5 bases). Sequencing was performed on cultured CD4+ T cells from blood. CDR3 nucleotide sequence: TGTGCCAGCAGTTTAGGAGGGGACTCTGGAAACACCATATATTTT. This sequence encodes CASSLGGDSGNTIYF.